The rows below give T cell receptor beta chains drawn from one sample of a study of cytomegalovirus exposure and HLA in healthy donors. This table comes from immunoSEQ multiplex PCR, and its TCRdb copy is limited to in-frame clones, with some not included. Seen here are around 140,000 clones, roughly 71% observed once, and the top ten hold 1.1% to 1.5%. Source material: PBMCs. The receptors were sampled from a woman aged 40-49 years in good health and CMV-seronegative. The CDR3 runs from the conserved cysteine through the conserved F or W. The order of the fields is J gene, D gene, V gene, clone size, CDR3 protein. The D gene is left open where the match is weak. Clone size is stated in some rows and not others, as once, few, many or a class when expanded.

J gene: TRBJ1-1; D gene: .; V gene: TRBV30; clone size: .; CDR3 protein: CAWSLDFWDTEAFF
J gene: TRBJ2-1; D gene: .; V gene: TRBV29-1; clone size: .; CDR3 protein: CSAVDYQPYNEQFF
J gene: TRBJ1-5; D gene: .; V gene: TRBV4-1; clone size: few; CDR3 protein: CASSQGQANQPQHF
J gene: TRBJ1-6; D gene: .; V gene: TRBV30; clone size: few; CDR3 protein: CAWRAGQNSPLHF
J gene: TRBJ2-7; D gene: .; V gene: TRBV6-1; clone size: once; CDR3 protein: CASTRQQAYEQYF
J gene: TRBJ2-7; D gene: .; V gene: TRBV27; clone size: .; CDR3 protein: CASSLGASSYEQYF
J gene: TRBJ2-7; D gene: .; V gene: TRBV28; clone size: .; CDR3 protein: CASSLVGKGYEQYF
J gene: TRBJ1-1; D gene: .; V gene: TRBV19; clone size: .; CDR3 protein: CASSEGSMTEAFF
J gene: TRBJ1-6; D gene: .; V gene: TRBV30; clone size: few; CDR3 protein: CAWSWEGNSPLHF
J gene: TRBJ2-7; D gene: TRBD1; V gene: TRBV4-1; clone size: .; CDR3 protein: CASSRQGNSYEQYF
J gene: TRBJ1-5; D gene: .; V gene: TRBV10-2; clone size: .; CDR3 protein: CASSESFQRQPQHF
J gene: TRBJ1-2; D gene: .; V gene: TRBV2; clone size: .; CDR3 protein: CASTEGREKGYTF
J gene: TRBJ1-3; D gene: .; V gene: TRBV4-1; clone size: .; CDR3 protein: CASSNRRDGNTIYF
J gene: TRBJ1-2; D gene: TRBD1; V gene: TRBV6-5; clone size: .; CDR3 protein: CASSYSAQGRGYTF
J gene: TRBJ2-7; D gene: TRBD2; V gene: TRBV7-7; clone size: .; CDR3 protein: CASSPAPAGGYYEQYF
J gene: TRBJ1-5; D gene: .; V gene: TRBV6-4; clone size: .; CDR3 protein: CASSEAAPNQPQHF
J gene: TRBJ1-2; D gene: .; V gene: TRBV27; clone size: .; CDR3 protein: CASSLGRYYGYTF
J gene: TRBJ2-7; D gene: TRBD2; V gene: TRBV11-2; clone size: .; CDR3 protein: CASSFGTSGAYEQYF
J gene: TRBJ1-2; D gene: TRBD1; V gene: TRBV7-9; clone size: .; CDR3 protein: CASNADRGRRGYTF